These 10 T cell receptor beta chains share one sample of origin, sequenced in a study of control samples from healthy donors and cancer patients. Some clones are missing from TCRdb's copy, which holds only in-frame ones; the method was immunoSEQ multiplex PCR. The sample has about 85,000 clones; approximately 90% are singletons. The sequencing input was blood. The origin of the receptors is a woman between 18 and 30 years old in good health.

The chain employs TRBV3-1 (or the pseudogene TRBV3-2) and TRBJ1-1, with D uncertain. The CDR3 spans 13 residues. CDR1 and CDR2 (germline): LGHDT, YNNKEL (reference sequence). V was pared by 6 bases and J by 0 bases, with 8 bases between. CDR3 DNA: TGTGCCAGCAGGATGGAGTTGAACACTGAAGCTTTCTTT. Translating gives CASRMELNTEAFF.

This clone was seen more than once but under ten times. The chain is built from TRBV7-8 and TRBJ2-7, with D tentatively TRBD2 (5 bases). Per the germline V gene, CDR1 is SGHVS and CDR2 is FQNEAQ. Trimming shortened V by 3 bases and J by 5 bases, and 11 bases separated the two germline ends. The CDR3 covers 13 residues. This chain's CDR3 is CASSFPRRDEQYF. As DNA, the CDR3 is TGTGCCAGCAGCTTTCCTCGGCGGGACGAGCAGTACTTC.

The CDR3 bases are TGTGCCAGCAGCCACGGGGGGGTTAATGAAAAACTGTTTTTT. Its translation: CASSHGGVNEKLFF. This rearrangement joins TRBV14 to TRBJ1-4; possibly TRBD1 for D (5 bases). Trimming took 3 bases from V and 4 from J, leaving 9 bases between them. Germline V gene lookup returns CDR1 SGHDN and CDR2 FVKESK. The CDR3 totals 14 residues.

The rearrangement joins TRBV6-5 to TRBJ1-2; the match to TRBD1 covers 7 bases. This CDR3 is built from 14 residues. Germline assignment: CDR1 MNHEY and CDR2 SVGAGI. J was trimmed by 4 bases and V by 0 bases; bases with no gene match: 2. The CDR3, as DNA: TGTGCCAGCAGTTACTCTGACAGGGCCTATGGCTACACCTTC. It yields the protein CASSYSDRAYGYTF.

V usage is TRBV7-2 and J usage is TRBJ2-1; TRBD2 matches 11 bases. J lost 8 bases, V lost 5 bases, and 11 bases had no gene match. CDR1 SGHTA and CDR2 FQGNSA come from the germline V gene. This CDR3 region has 16 residues. The CDR3 DNA reads as TGTGCCAGCAGCGAAGGACTAGCGGGCGGTTGGTATGAGCAGTTCTTC. This codes for CASSEGLAGGWYEQFF.

J is TRBJ2-3 and V is TRBV6-5; D gene ambiguous. Germline values: CDR1 MNHEY, CDR2 SVGAGI. This CDR3 has 15 amino acids. Trimming took off 5 bases at V and 0 bases at J, with 12 bases between the two ends. The chain's CDR3 is CASSPYYSSTDTQYF. The CDR3 coding sequence is TGTGCCAGCAGTCCCTACTACTCTAGCACAGATACGCAGTATTTT.

The chain joins TRBV7-9 to TRBJ1-2, with D hard to call. The CDR3 consists of 14 residues. Deletions cut 3 bases from V and 2 bases from J, with 10 bases between. Per germline, CDR1 SEHNR and CDR2 FQNEAQ (reference sequence). This CDR3 is CASSLVGENYGYTF. The CDR3 bases are TGTGCCAGCAGCTTGGTGGGAGAGAACTATGGCTACACCTTC.

The chain employs TRBV6-5 and TRBJ2-3; perhaps D is TRBD1 or TRBD2 (6 bases each). The V gene's germline CDR1 is MNHEY and CDR2 SVGAGI. V gave up 0 bases and J gave up 6 bases, with 10 bases separating them. The CDR3 spans 14 residues. CDR3 loop: CASSYSRGRDTQYF. CDR3 nucleotides: TGTGCCAGCAGTTACTCCCGGGGGCGGGATACGCAGTATTTT.

The CDR3 region is CASSSRSEGTNTEAFF. In nucleotides, the CDR3 is TGTGCCAGCTCCTCTCGCTCGGAGGGCACGAACACTGAAGCTTTCTTT. This sequence joins TRBV18 and TRBJ1-1; no reliable D call. Germline CDR1 is KGHSH and CDR2 is LQKENI. The CDR3 runs 16 residues. V was clipped by 6 bases and J by 1 base, with 18 bases between them.

This chain uses TRBV27 with TRBJ1-1, with unresolved D. Per germline, CDR1 MNHEY and CDR2 SMNVEV (reference sequence). This CDR3 contains 11 residues. The V and J ends lost 3 bases and 8 bases respectively, with 7 bases between them. In DNA, the CDR3 is TGTGCCAGCAGTTTGGGCAGCGAAGCTTTCTTT. Encoded protein: CASSLGSEAFF.